The sequence of this TCR beta chain was determined in a study of follicular helper T cells after annual influenza vaccination. Study overall: Across the 2013-2014, 2014-2015 and 2015-2016 vaccination seasons, some subjects were resampled. Whole-study findings and limits: Day 7 ICOS+CD38+ clones later appeared mostly in ICOS-CD38- cTfh.

Clones were read by immunoSEQ multiplex PCR, and TCRdb kept only the in-frame ones, dropping some. Among thousands of clones, approximately 80% were seen once, and the ten largest hold roughly 3.6%. The time point is: 2014-2015 season, 7 days after vaccination. Vaccine contraindications, substance abuse, HIV/AIDS, active malignancy and active illness excluded donors. In its sample, this clone was seen a few times. Its antigen is unidentified. The CDR3 loop spans 15 amino acids. Looked up from germline, CDR1 is MNHNS and CDR2 is SASEGT. The V end was cut by 2 bases, the J end by 4 bases, with 9 bases between.

The sequence was obtained from an adult who received the influenza vaccine. The source material was CXCR5+ CD38- circulating T follicular helper cells from blood, sampled 7 days after influenza vaccination. Stated subset: circulating Tfh, non-naive CD4+CXCR5+PD-1+ (ICOS+CD38+ or ICOS-CD38-). The chain recombines TRBV6-1 with TRBJ2-6, with D uncertain. The CDR3, as DNA: TGTGCCAGCAGTGAATCGTCCTCCGGGGCCAACGTCCTGACTTTC. It specifies CASSESSSGANVLTF.